What follows is one T cell receptor (beta chain) and its context. The target antigen is unknown. The sample comes from a study of shared clonotypes between healthy human individuals. Across the whole study: Each donor's CD8 memory used one plate, CD8 naive two, each CD4 subset three.

In the naive CD8 group, cells lacked CD45RO and were positively selected for CCR7, so terminally differentiated effector memory CD45RA+ cells were left out. Replicate PCRs from sorted subsets contained roughly 200 ng DNA, which is 30,000 to 35,000 T cell genomes. The repertoire was sequenced with immunoSEQ multiplex PCR; TCRdb's copy has only in-frame clones and lacks some. The data contain some 2 million clones, over 85% of them singletons. Study-wide results and limits: Limited genetic and exposure-history diversity came from having few donors. Large sequencing depth failed to make sorted-subset sequencing complete, rarefaction showed.

CDR3 length: 15 residues. Deletions cut 1 base from V and 8 bases from J, with 15 bases between. Germline V CDR1 and CDR2: SGHRS, YFSETQ. The sequence derives from a young man in good health. The specimen was naive CD8+ T cells sorted from blood. V is TRBV5-1 and J is TRBJ1-4, with D perhaps matching TRBD1 (5 bases). CDR3 nucleotides: TGCGCCAGCAGCTTGATGGGGCAGCCGGGAGAAAAACTGTTTTTT. Encoded protein: CASSLMGQPGEKLFF.